This TCR beta chain was captured by sequencing in a study of T cell repertoires in cytomegalovirus infection. Overall study: The authors relied on CMV epitopes, both recently identified HLA-C-restricted and well-studied HLA-B-restricted. Indications of both CMV infection and matching HLA type were provided by public TCR beta signatures.

From the reads, TCRdb called clonotypes with MiXCR, one entry per CDR3 protein. The sample shows about 310,000 distinct CDR3 sequences, 25% of them seen only once. Trimming cost V 5 bases and J 7 bases, with 21 bases left between them. Germline CDR1 LNHDA, CDR2 SQIVND (reference sequence). This CDR3 comprises 16 residues. General study findings and limits: Dominating the ex vivo response were HLA-C-restricted CMV-specific TCR beta clonotypes. Adding up the frequency of public TCR beta families identified people who carried CMV plus the relevant HLA.

This clonotype occurred once. As yet, its antigen is unknown. Sample: cultured PBMCs, taken from culture after CMV antigen stimulation. This receptor was obtained from a human donor in good health (CMV status not recorded). Some clones in this sample may be carry-over from other donors' samples. The chain has TRBV19 and TRBJ1-5, with D maybe TRBD1 (6 bases). CDR3 sequence: CASSAPGTWGAQPQHF. The DNA for the CDR3 is TGTGCCAGTAGTGCCCCCGGGACATGGGGTGCCCAGCCCCAGCATTTT.